This T cell receptor beta chain was identified during a study of metastatic and nonmetastatic thyroid tumors. Study-level background: Repertoires from malignant and benign thyroid patients were compared across blood and tumor or nodule tissue.

Per the authors' pipeline: CDR3 differences across clinicopathological groups were used to build a distant-metastasis classifier for papillary thyroid cancer. TCRdb redid the clone calls on the PCR reads using MiXCR. For this entry, the V and J calls and clone size follow TCRdb and not the study's own pipeline. Of around 5,000 clones in the sample, roughly a third were seen once. Study-wide findings and caveats: Versus benign nodules, malignant thyroid tumors reportedly had significantly higher TCR beta diversity, in blood and tumor.

A remark on this clone: Antigen unknown.

Prior to thyroid surgery, none of the patients had received any treatment. V lost 10 bases to trimming and J lost 4 bases, with 11 bases between them. CDR1 and CDR2 (germline): SEHNR, FQNEAQ (reference sequence). The CDR3 loop spans 11 amino acids. The receptor was derived from a female donor with papillary thyroid cancer or a benign thyroid nodule (not recorded which). Some clones in this sample may be carry-over from other donors' samples. Sequencing was carried out using adjacent normal tissue. V is TRBV7-9 and J is TRBJ2-7; either TRBD1 or TRBD2 may fit D (6 bases each). CDR3 coding DNA: TGTGCCACCGGGGGCAGTTACGAGCAGTACTTC. The encoded protein is CATGGSYEQYF.